This T cell receptor beta chain originates from a study of blood T cells in healthy people across ages. Points on this clonotype: Its target is unknown.

The ends were cut back, 9 bases at V and 0 bases at J, with 15 bases in the middle. The CDR3 is made up of 14 amino acids. Germline assignment: CDR1 SGHRS and CDR2 YFSETQ. Study-wide points: Naive T cell percentage strongly correlated with TCR beta diversity.

Next came a second PCR, run for about 7 to 11 cycles, which used a sample-barcoded 5' primer along with a J-beta primer mix. TCRdb re-called the 5' RACE reads through MiXCR, storing one row per CDR3 protein. The repertoire includes 780,000 or so distinct CDR3 sequences, about 61% of them detected once, and 20% to 30% sits in the top ten. The rearrangement joins TRBV5-1 to TRBJ1-1; possible D gene TRBD1, 5 bases. Sequenced material: blood. The source is a man aged 35-49 years in good health. The CDR3 loop reads CATAQGSMNTEAFF. DNA for the CDR3: TGCGCCACCGCGCAGGGAAGCATGAACACTGAAGCTTTCTTT.